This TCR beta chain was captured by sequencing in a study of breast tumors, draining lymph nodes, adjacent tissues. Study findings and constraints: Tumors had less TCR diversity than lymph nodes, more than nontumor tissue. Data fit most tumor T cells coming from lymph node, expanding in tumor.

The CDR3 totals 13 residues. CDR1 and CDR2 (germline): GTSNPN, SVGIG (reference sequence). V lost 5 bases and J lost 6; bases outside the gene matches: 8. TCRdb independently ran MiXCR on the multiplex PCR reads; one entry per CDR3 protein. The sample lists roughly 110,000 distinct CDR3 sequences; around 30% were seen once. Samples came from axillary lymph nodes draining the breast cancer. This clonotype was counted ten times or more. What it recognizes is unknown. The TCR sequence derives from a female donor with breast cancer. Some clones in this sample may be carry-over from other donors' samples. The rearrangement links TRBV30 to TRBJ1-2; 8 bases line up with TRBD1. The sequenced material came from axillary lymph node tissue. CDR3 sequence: CAWYQQGGNGYTF. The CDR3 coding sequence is TGTGCCTGGTACCAACAGGGGGGGAATGGCTACACCTTC.